Listed below are T cell receptor beta chains from one sample, sequenced in a study of PD-1 blockade in classical Hodgkin lymphoma. Using immunoSEQ multiplex PCR, the repertoire was profiled, and TCRdb retains in-frame clones only, with some absent. Of more than 15,000 clones in the sample, 78% are singletons; the top ten hold 1.5% to 2%. Sequencing used CD4+ T cells from blood, obtained before the fourth cycle of nivolumab. The receptors derive from a human donor with classical Hodgkin lymphoma. Both conserved end residues are part of each CDR3. D genes are given only for firm matches. Clone size, where shown, is once, few, many, or a class for clones that have expanded.

J gene,D gene,clone size,V gene,CDR3 DNA,CDR3 protein
TRBJ2-2,TRBD2,NA,TRBV14,TGTGCCAGCAGCCAAGCCGGGACTACCACCGGGGAGCTGTTTTTT,CASSQAGTTTGELFF
TRBJ2-3,NA,NA,TRBV6-4,TGTGCCAGCAGTCAGGGACTCAGCACAGATACGCAGTATTTT,CASSQGLSTDTQYF
TRBJ1-2,TRBD1,NA,TRBV27,TGTGCCAGCAGTTTATACGGCAGGGGGGGCTATGGCTACACCTTC,CASSLYGRGGYGYTF
TRBJ2-3,NA,NA,TRBV11-1,TGTGCCAGCAGCTTAGGTTACAGTAACGGAGATACGCAGTATTTT,CASSLGYSNGDTQYF
TRBJ2-3,TRBD2,NA,TRBV7-2,TGTGCCAGCAGCTTAGGTAGCGGGAGAGTATCGCAGTATTTT,CASSLGSGRVSQYF
TRBJ2-3,NA,NA,TRBV4-1,TGCGCCAGCACTCAGGGGAGCATAAGCACAGATACGCAGTATTTT,CASTQGSISTDTQYF
TRBJ1-1,NA,few,TRBV14,TGTGCCAGCAGCCAAGACATGAACACTGAAGCTTTCTTT,CASSQDMNTEAFF
TRBJ2-1,NA,NA,TRBV5-1,TGCGCCAGCAGCAACCCCTCCTACAATGAGCAGTTCTTC,CASSNPSYNEQFF
TRBJ2-5,TRBD1,NA,TRBV11-2,TGTGCCAGCACCAAAAATCGCAGGGACAGGGCCCCGCCGACGTACTTC,CASTKNRRDRAPPTYF
TRBJ1-1,NA,NA,TRBV7-9,TGTGCCAGCAGCTTACGGACAATCATTATGACTGAAGCTTTCTTT,CASSLRTIIMTEAFF
TRBJ2-7,NA,NA,TRBV10-1,TGCGCCAGCAGTGATTTAGTCTACGAGCAGTACTTC,CASSDLVYEQYF
TRBJ2-5,NA,once,TRBV6-5,TGTGCCAGCAGTTACGGGTGGCAAGAGACCCAGTACTTC,CASSYGWQETQYF
TRBJ2-5,NA,NA,TRBV5-8,TGTGCCAGCAGCTTGGCCGGGGGGACCCAGTACTTC,CASSLAGGTQYF
TRBJ2-1,NA,NA,TRBV10-2,TGCGCCAGCAGTGAGCCGGGACACTCCTACAATGAGCAGTTCTTC,CASSEPGHSYNEQFF
TRBJ2-7,NA,NA,TRBV7-9,TGTGCCAGCAGCTTAGATATGGACAGCTCCTACGAGCAGTACTTC,CASSLDMDSSYEQYF
TRBJ2-1,NA,few,TRBV11-3,TGTGCCAGCAGCAAAACGGACAATGAGCAGTTCTTC,CASSKTDNEQFF
TRBJ2-5,TRBD2,NA,TRBV18,TGTGCCAGCTCACCACCGCTAAGCCCCCTAGCGGGAACGGAGACCCAGTACTTC,CASSPPLSPLAGTETQYF
TRBJ2-1,TRBD2,NA,TRBV4-1,TGCGCCAGCAGCCAAGATCAAGCGGGAGGGAACAATGAGCAGTTCTTC,CASSQDQAGGNNEQFF
TRBJ2-6,NA,NA,TRBV5-6,TGTGCCAGCAGCATGGGACCGCCCAACTCTGGGGCCAACGTCCTGACTTTC,CASSMGPPNSGANVLTF
TRBJ2-1,NA,NA,TRBV27,TGTGCCAGCAGTTTATCCGGGACAAGTAAGCAGTTCTTC,CASSLSGTSKQFF
TRBJ1-6,NA,once,TRBV6-1,TGTGCCAGCAGTGAAGCGCTTGGGACCAATTCACCCCTCCACTTT,CASSEALGTNSPLHF
TRBJ1-1,NA,NA,TRBV7-2,TGTGCCAGCAGCACGGACAAGAACACTGAAGCTTTCTTT,CASSTDKNTEAFF
TRBJ2-5,TRBD1,NA,TRBV19,TGTGCCAGTAGTAAACAGGGGGAAGAGACCCAGTACTTC,CASSKQGEETQYF
TRBJ1-1,NA,NA,TRBV6-5,TGTGCCAGCAGTTACCTAGGGGGAATTGAAGCTTTCTTT,CASSYLGGIEAFF
TRBJ1-1,NA,once,TRBV6-5,TGTGCCAGCAGTTACGGGGGGGAATCGGAAGCTTTCTTT,CASSYGGESEAFF
TRBJ1-1,NA,NA,TRBV14,TGTGCCAGCAGCCAATCAGCGGAGGTTCCCGCTTTCTTT,CASSQSAEVPAFF
TRBJ2-2,TRBD1,NA,TRBV10-3,TGTGCCATCAGTGCCCCGGGACAGGGAACGGCCGGGGAGCTGTTTTTT,CAISAPGQGTAGELFF